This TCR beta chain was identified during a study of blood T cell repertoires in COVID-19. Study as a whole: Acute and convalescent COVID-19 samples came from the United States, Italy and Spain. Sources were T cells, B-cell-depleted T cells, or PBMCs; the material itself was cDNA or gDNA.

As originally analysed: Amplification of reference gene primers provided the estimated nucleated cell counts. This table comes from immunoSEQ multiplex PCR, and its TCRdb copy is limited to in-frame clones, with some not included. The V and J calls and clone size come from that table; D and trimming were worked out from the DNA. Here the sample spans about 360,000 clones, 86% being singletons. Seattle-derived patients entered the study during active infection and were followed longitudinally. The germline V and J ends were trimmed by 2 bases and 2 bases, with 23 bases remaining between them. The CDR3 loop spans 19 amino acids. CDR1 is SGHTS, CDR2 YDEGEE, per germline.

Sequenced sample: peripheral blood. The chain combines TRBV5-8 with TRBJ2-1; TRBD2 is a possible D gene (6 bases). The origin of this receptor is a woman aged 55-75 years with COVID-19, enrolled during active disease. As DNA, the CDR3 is TGTGCCAGCAGCTTACGGGAGACGGAATTCTTAGGGGCCTACAATGAGCAGTTCTTC. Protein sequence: CASSLRETEFLGAYNEQFF.